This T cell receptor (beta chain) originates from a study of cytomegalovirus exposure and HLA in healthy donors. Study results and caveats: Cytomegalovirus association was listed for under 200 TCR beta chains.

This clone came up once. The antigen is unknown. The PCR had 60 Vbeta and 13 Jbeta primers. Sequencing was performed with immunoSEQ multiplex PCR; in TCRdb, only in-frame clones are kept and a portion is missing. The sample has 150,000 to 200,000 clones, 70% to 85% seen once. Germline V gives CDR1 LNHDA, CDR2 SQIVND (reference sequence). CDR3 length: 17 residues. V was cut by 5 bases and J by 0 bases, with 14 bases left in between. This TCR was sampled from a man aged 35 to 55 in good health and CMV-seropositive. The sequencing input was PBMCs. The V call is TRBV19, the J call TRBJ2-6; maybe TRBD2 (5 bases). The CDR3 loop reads CASSPREPPSGANVLTF. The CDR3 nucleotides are TGTGCCAGTAGTCCCCGGGAACCTCCCTCTGGGGCCAACGTCCTGACTTTC. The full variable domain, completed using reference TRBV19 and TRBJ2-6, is DGGITQSPKYLFRKEGQNVTLSCEQNLNHDAMYWYRQDPGQGLRLIYYSQIVNDFQKGDIAEGYSVSREKKESFPLTVTSAQKNPTAFYLCASSPREPPSGANVLTFGAGSRLTVL.